These T cell receptor beta chains were read from a single sample in a study of T cells after yellow fever vaccination. A single record per CDR3 protein comes from TCRdb applying MiXCR to the 5' RACE reads. Of under 400,000 distinct CDR3 sequences listed, around 13% are singletons. The sample in question was CD4+ T cells sorted from PBMCs, obtained 15 days after the yellow fever booster vaccination. The receptors were sampled from a man in his late teens or twenties who received the YFV17D yellow fever vaccine. Both conserved end residues are part of each CDR3. A D gene is named only where the DNA matches it firmly. The listing skips clone size in some rows; elsewhere it reads once, few, many or a size class.

TRBD1 | . | TRBJ1-4 | TRBV29-1 | 12 | TGCAGCGTTGAGACAGGGCCTGAAAAACTGTTTTTT | CSVETGPEKLFF
TRBD2 | few | TRBJ2-7 | TRBV6-6 | 13 | TGTGCCAGCAGTAGAGCGGGGCCGTACGAGCAGTACTTC | CASSRAGPYEQYF
. | many | TRBJ2-5 | TRBV5-1 | 13 | TGCGCCAGCAGCTTGGGGGTGTTCGAGACCCAGTACTTC | CASSLGVFETQYF
. | . | TRBJ2-2 | TRBV7-9 | 14 | TGTGCCAGCAGCTTATTCAGGGACACCGGGGAGCTGTTTTTT | CASSLFRDTGELFF
TRBD1 | . | TRBJ1-1 | TRBV10-3 | 15 | TGTGCCATCAGGGGACAGGGGAGGGGGAGCACTGAAGCTTTCTTT | CAIRGQGRGSTEAFF
TRBD2 | few | TRBJ2-3 | TRBV5-1 | 16 | TGCGCCAGCAGCTTGGCTGCTAGCGGGGACACAGATACGCAGTATTTT | CASSLAASGDTDTQYF
. | . | TRBJ1-2 | TRBV29-1 | 14 | TGCAGCGTTGATATGCGGGGGACCAACTATGGCTACACCTTC | CSVDMRGTNYGYTF
. | . | TRBJ2-3 | TRBV7-2 | 16 | TGTGCCAGCAGTACTAAACAGGGAACGGGCACAGATACGCAGTATTTT | CASSTKQGTGTDTQYF
. | many | TRBJ1-6 | TRBV20-1 | 16 | TGCAGTGCTAGAGATGAGGGAAGGGTCCAGAATTCACCCCTCCACTTT | CSARDEGRVQNSPLHF
. | . | TRBJ2-2 | TRBV20-1 | 13 | TGCAGTGCCCGTCCGCAGGACACCGGGGAGCTGTTTTTT | CSARPQDTGELFF
TRBD1 | . | TRBJ1-2 | TRBV11-2 | 17 | TGTGCCAGCAGCTTGGATCGGGCAGGGGGCGCAGACTATGGCTACACCTTC | CASSLDRAGGADYGYTF
. | few | TRBJ2-2 | TRBV7-2 | 15 | TGTGCCAGCAGCTTAGTACTCTCTCCCACCGGGGAGCTGTTTTTT | CASSLVLSPTGELFF
. | few | TRBJ1-3 | TRBV29-1 | 13 | TGCAGCGTTCATCTGGGGAGTGGAAACACCATATATTTT | CSVHLGSGNTIYF
. | many | TRBJ2-5 | TRBV7-9 | 14 | TGTGCCAGCAGCTTGCAGACAGGTCAAGAGACCCAGTACTTC | CASSLQTGQETQYF
TRBD2 | few | TRBJ2-3 | TRBV29-1 | 16 | TGCAGCGTTGGGAGAGCCGAGGGAGGGAGGACAGATACGCAGTATTTT | CSVGRAEGGRTDTQYF
. | . | TRBJ1-1 | TRBV18 | 15 | TGTGCCAGCTCACCACCTTCTAGGGGGAACACTGAAGCTTTCTTT | CASSPPSRGNTEAFF
TRBD1 | few | TRBJ1-6 | TRBV2 | 15 | TGTGCCAGCGGGGACAGGAGCTCCTATAATTCACCCCTCCACTTT | CASGDRSSYNSPLHF
TRBD2 | few | TRBJ2-3 | TRBV7-2 | 16 | TGTGCCAGCAGCCCCTTAGTAACTAGCGTGGCAGATACGCAGTATTTT | CASSPLVTSVADTQYF
. | few | TRBJ1-6 | TRBV2 | 15 | TGTGCCAGCAGTGAGCTTTCGGGGAATAATTCACCCCTCCACTTT | CASSELSGNNSPLHF
. | . | TRBJ2-4 | TRBV11-2 | 12 | TGTGCCAGCAGCCGTCAGGGAAACATTCAGTACTTC | CASSRQGNIQYF
TRBD1 | . | TRBJ1-4 | TRBV30 | 16 | TGTGCCTGGAGCGGACATACGGGACAGAATTTTGAAAAACTGTTTTTT | CAWSGHTGQNFEKLFF
. | . | TRBJ1-3 | TRBV18 | 16 | TGTGCCAGCTCACCGAAAGACAGGATTGAAGGGAACACCATATATTTT | CASSPKDRIEGNTIYF
TRBD1 | . | TRBJ1-4 | TRBV18 | 14 | TGTGCCAGCTCACCATACAGGGGACTTGAAAAACTGTTTTTT | CASSPYRGLEKLFF
. | few | TRBJ1-1 | TRBV7-9 | 13 | TGTGCCAGCAGCTTAGATGGGGGGACATCAGCTTTCTTT | CASSLDGGTSAFF
. | . | TRBJ2-5 | TRBV4-2 | 15 | TGTGCCAGCAGCCAAGTCCACGGACAGCAAGAGACCCAGTACTTC | CASSQVHGQQETQYF
. | few | TRBJ2-1 | TRBV4-2 | 16 | TGTGCCAGCAGCCAAGGGCGGGGCAGGCGGGACAATGAGCAGTTCTTC | CASSQGRGRRDNEQFF